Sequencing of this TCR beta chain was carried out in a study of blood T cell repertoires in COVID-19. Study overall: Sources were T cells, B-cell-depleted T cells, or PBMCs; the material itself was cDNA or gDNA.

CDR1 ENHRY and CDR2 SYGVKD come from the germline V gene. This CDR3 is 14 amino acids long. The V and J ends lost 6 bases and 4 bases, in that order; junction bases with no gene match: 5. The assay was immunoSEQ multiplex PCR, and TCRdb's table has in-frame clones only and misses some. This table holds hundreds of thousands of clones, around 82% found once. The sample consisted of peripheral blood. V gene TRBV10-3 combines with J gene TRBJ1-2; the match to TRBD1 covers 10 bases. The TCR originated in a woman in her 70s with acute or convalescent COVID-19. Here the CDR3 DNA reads TGTGCCATCAGATCGGACAGGGGGTCCTATGGCTACACCTTC. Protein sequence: CAIRSDRGSYGYTF.